The source of this T cell receptor beta chain is a study of cytomegalovirus exposure and HLA in healthy donors (TCRdb year 2017). For the study in its entirety: An earlier analysis of 587 of the donors reported 250 to 350 Gb of sequence data and roughly 100 million unique TCR beta sequences from 190 million or so T cells. A later genetic analysis took genome-wide SNP genotypes for about three fifths of the roughly 670 donors and used that subset as a discovery cohort. The study was designed to test whether signatures of past pathogen exposure could be identified by cataloging public T cell receptors. Among a few hundred genotyped donors of the cohort, an average of around 240,000 unique TCR beta nucleotide sequences were sequenced per donor, roughly 20% of them non-productive. The genetic ancestry cluster associated with self-reported Caucasian donors included around 76% of the approximately 400 genotyped donors. In the later analysis, no new phenotypic data were used to find candidate immune exposures; instead, reliance was placed on TCR beta sequences and their occurrence across donors. Using immunosequencing, the study profiled T cell repertoires from fewer than 850 subjects and related those repertoires to cytomegalovirus serostatus. A separate validation cohort of over a hundred different subjects was used in addition to the approximately 670-subject first cohort. An early release covering 550 to 650 HLA-typed donors comprised about 320 gigabases of sequencing data and tens of millions of unique TCR sequences. Donor age, sex, ethnicity and CMV serostatus were collected together with the repertoire data. To predict cytomegalovirus infection status, the study brought together high-throughput TCR immunosequencing, statistical association of individual TCRs with disease status, and machine learning. To study patterns of TCR occurrence, a later analysis re-analyzed previously published TCR beta repertoires from 650 to 750 donors and added high-resolution HLA genotyping. To decide whether each TCR beta V gene segment behaved as functional or pseudogenic, an earlier analysis of some 600 of the donors relied on high-throughput TCR beta sequencing. HLA typing covered class I and class II loci at four-digit resolution. Several DR-DQ haplotypes were treated as single units for association and clustering because of strong linkage in the cohort. Every repertoire in the discovery cohort had been generated on one and the same sequencing platform. The number of typed donors differed by locus: about 620-640 for A, B, C, DRB1 and DQB1; 522 for DQA1; approximately 600 for DPA1; and approximately 450 for DPB1.

The cohort was made up of approximately 670 healthy bone marrow donors. At the time of sampling, all cohort members were nominally healthy, though unrecorded immune exposures were likely present. The donor tested CMV seronegative, placing the donor among the 352 seronegative members of the cohort. Each donor provided a peripheral blood sample, and peripheral blood mononuclear cells were used for TCR beta sequencing. Genomic DNA was extracted from the blood cell samples with the Qiagen DNeasy Blood Extraction Kit. This clone was counted once. What antigen it recognizes has not been identified. No clone much larger than this one lies a single base away; base qualities are absent. Within the sample, other DNA sequences also encode this same CDR3. The CDR3 sequence holds 15 residues, the cysteine and phenylalanine included. The retained sequence is limited to the CDR3, 45 bases, with the frame set at the first base. Unmatched junction bases come to 3, with V trimmed by 0 bases and J by 5 bases. CDR1 and CDR2 (SGDLS, YYNGEE) derive from the germline V gene.

Broader findings and caveats from the paper: A few of the identified cytomegalovirus-associated TCR beta chains were confirmed in vitro to be specific for cytomegalovirus antigens. Several of the top co-occurrence clusters appeared to be linked to parvovirus B19, influenza, CMV and Epstein-Barr virus, according to a later analysis. A later genetic analysis reported fewer N-insertions in productive TCRs among donors in an Asian-associated ancestry cluster than the 666-donor mean. Assigning TCR associations to individual alleles was difficult when HLA alleles, especially DR and DQ, strongly co-occurred. Because the 87-base-pair reads could not distinguish some IMGT-functional V segments, including TRBV6-2 and TRBV6-3, those segments were excluded. Most TCR sequences were seen in very few donors, while some public TCRs were found in many individuals. Roughly uniform sequencing depth across donors was assumed in presence/absence analyses, although this assumption may not hold. A later analysis associated 16,951 TCR beta sequences with specific HLA alleles at a false discovery rate of 0.05. Because some donors lacked HLA typing at each locus, the association tests relied only on the typed subset. In an earlier analysis of several hundred of the donors, most TCR beta V segments were observed in productive rearrangements about 87% or about 30% of the time, broadly matching IMGT annotations. An association between a missense DCLRE1C variant and V-gene and J-gene trimming of TCR beta chains was found in a later genetic analysis and replicated in an independent cohort. The sequencing pipeline was judged likely to have produced a cluster of highly shared sequence variants as a technical artifact. Over 15 rarely observed V segments, including chromosome 9 orphons, were excluded from the earlier analysis of several hundred of the donors because counts were too low. In a later analysis, the rate of TCR association differed among HLA loci, with DRB1 alleles having the most associated TCRs and HLA-C alleles having the fewest. Linkage disequilibrium might explain the correlated functional status among segregating V segments, but an unknown experimental factor could not be ruled out. A further reported finding was that TCR beta sequences accurately predicted the HLA-A and HLA-B alleles for most subjects in the first cohort. The classifier was reported to diagnose cytomegalovirus status with high specificity and sensitivity in both the original cohort and the validation cohort. According to a later analysis, most CMV-associated TCR beta chains appeared to be HLA-restricted, and the HLA associations seemed to be driven largely by CMV exposure. A total of about 150 TCR beta chains were listed by the study as associated with cytomegalovirus. In a later analysis, HLA-associated TCR beta chains were found to be more clonally expanded and to have lower generation probabilities than equally common non-associated chains. Immune exposure information for the cohort was limited to CMV serostatus. The cohort was sequenced for TCR beta chains only, and without alpha or paired-chain data the features that could be detected were limited. The authors suggested that the approach could potentially be generalized to other disease states and immunological phenotypes.

Library construction relied on the immunoSEQ multiplex PCR assay. A mixture of 60 forward primers for TCR Vbeta segments and 13 reverse primers for TCR Jbeta segments was used in the multiplex PCR. A multiplex PCR assay on genomic DNA amplified the CDR3 region of rearranged TCR beta genes. The Illumina HiSeq System was used to sequence the amplified TCR beta libraries as 87-base-pair reads. From the authors' description of their analysis: A later analysis counted tens of millions of unique TCR beta chains across the 666 repertoires, and some 12 million of these chains were shared by at least two donors. Raw reads were error-corrected and collapsed into unique sequences by a nearest-neighbor algorithm in which closely related sequences were merged to remove PCR and sequencing errors. CDR3 sequences were aligned to IMGT reference sequences to assign V, D and J gene segments. For a sequence to be retained, a match of at least six nucleotides was required to both a V gene segment and a J gene segment. A rearrangement was called productive if the CDR3 had no stop codons and remained in frame with V and J, and every other rearrangement was called non-productive. CDR3 was defined by IMGT convention, running from the second conserved V-encoded cysteine to the conserved J-encoded phenylalanine. The earlier analysis of about 610 of the donors excluded sequences that lacked an unambiguous match to a single V gene segment. An earlier analysis of 587 of the donors called V segments functional above 56.7% productive rearrangements and segregating when the between-donor standard deviation exceeded 5%. A statistical classification framework was built for diagnosing cytomegalovirus status from the catalog of TCR beta chain sequences. In a later analysis, TCR nucleotide sequences were compared against IMGT/GENE-DB human TR gene sequences so that V and J genes could be assigned. A later analysis assigned CDR3 sequences and most-parsimonious VDJ recombination scenarios with the TCRdist pipeline. In a later analysis, every TCR beta chain was defined by the combination of its CDR3 amino acid sequence and its V-gene family, and reads without a unique V-gene family were dropped. To address suspected cross-contamination and a sequencing artifact, a later analysis removed 592 highly shared, low-generation-probability nucleotide sequences. In a later analysis, a clonal expansion index for each public chain was calculated from normalized within-repertoire ranks of inferred template counts. A later analysis computed generation probabilities with a VDJ recombination model fitted to out-of-frame rearrangements, and checked the results against IGoR. In a later analysis, TCR-TCR, TCR-HLA and TCR-CMV co-occurrence was scored with hypergeometric tests, and a repertoire-size bias correction was applied to TCR pairs. In a later analysis, false discovery rates were estimated by permuting HLA or CMV assignments 20 times. A later analysis grouped co-occurring TCRs with DBSCAN, adding TCRdist sequence similarity when clustering within HLA-allele-positive subsets. Repertoires with fewer than 30,000 or more than 120,000 public chains, plus five repertoires with anomalous nucleotide sharing, were excluded from co-occurrence clustering. TCRdb re-hosts the immuneACCESS table, in-frame sequences only. Its copies lack some clones; in the studies checked, an unresolved V gene accounts for under half of them, and the cause for the rest is not known. Clonal size and the V and J genes are those of that table, whereas D and trimming came from the DNA. The sample records some 220,000 clones, roughly 78% of which are singletons. The top ten constitute 0.4% to 0.6% of the sample.

Specimen: PBMCs. The rearrangement joined TRBV9 to TRBJ2-2; 8 of the junction bases match TRBD2. The origin of this receptor is a boy between 5 and 17 years old in good health and CMV-seronegative. The CDR3 protein is CASSVGGGWTGELFF. In nucleotide form, the sequence is TGTGCCAGCAGCGTAGGCGGGGGGTGGACCGGGGAGCTGTTTTTT.